The 30 T cell receptor beta chains reported below all come from one sample, sequenced in a study of CD8+CD57+ T cells in acquired aplastic anemia. In patients chosen for sequencing, flow cytometry had shown CD8+CD57+ cell expansion. TCR beta VDJ and CDR3 were profiled, and genomic DNA was the template. TCRdb analysed the reads with MiXCR anew, one entry per CDR3 protein. There are some 120,000 distinct CDR3 sequences in the sample; approximately 61% occur only once, and roughly 32% lies in the top ten. Sequencing used sorted CD4+, CD8+, or CD8+CD57+ T cells (not recorded which) from PBMCs. Source of these receptors: a human donor with aplastic anemia.

The rearrangement joins TRBV7-9 to TRBJ1-2; D is unresolved. Trimming left V 3 bases short and J 0 bases short, with 5 bases between. The CDR3 is 13 residues long. Germline V gives CDR1 SEHNR, CDR2 FQNEAQ (reference sequence). CDR3 protein: CASSFETNYGYTF. In DNA form, the CDR3 reads TGTGCCAGCAGCTTCGAGACTAACTATGGCTACACCTTC.

This clonotype was observed a few times. The chain couples TRBV6-2 or TRBV6-3 to TRBJ2-3; D is perhaps TRBD1 (6 bases). The V end was cut by 5 bases, the J end by 3 bases, with 9 bases between. The CDR3 contains 13 residues. CDR1 and CDR2 from the germline V gene are MNHEY and SVGEGT. CDR3 residues: CASSEGETDTQYF. The CDR3 coding sequence is TGTGCCAGCAGTGAGGGGGAAACAGATACGCAGTATTTT.

J is TRBJ2-7 and V is TRBV7-9; D uncertain. This CDR3 comprises 13 residues. CDR1 and CDR2 from the germline V gene are SEHNR and FQNEAQ (reference sequence). Trimming stripped 3 bases from V and 3 bases from J, with 9 bases between. In DNA form, the CDR3 reads TGTGCCAGCAGCTTGACGAAGGGCTACGAGCAGTACTTC. Its translation: CASSLTKGYEQYF.

The chain carries TRBV7-2 and TRBJ2-3, with D possibly called TRBD1 or TRBD2 (6 bases each). Trimming left V 2 bases short and J 6 bases short, with 9 bases between. The germline CDR1 and CDR2 sequences are SGHTA and FQGNSA. This CDR3 comprises 13 residues. The CDR3 DNA is TGTGCCAGCAGCTTATGGGGGGCGGATACGCAGTATTTT. Translating it yields CASSLWGADTQYF.

The gene calls are TRBV24-1 and TRBJ2-2; D ambiguous. V lost 1 base, J lost 3 bases, and 8 bases lay in between. Per the germline V gene, CDR1 is KGHDR and CDR2 is SFDVKD. The CDR3 contains 15 residues. In nucleotides, the CDR3 is TGTGCCACCAGTGATTTAGCACTCGACACCGGGGAGCTGTTTTTT. Amino acid sequence: CATSDLALDTGELFF.

V is TRBV20-1 and J is TRBJ1-6; D is unresolved. This CDR3 spans 13 amino acids. In germline, CDR1 is DFQATT, CDR2 SNEGSKA (reference sequence). V lost 6 bases and J 10 bases, leaving 16 bases between the germline ends. DNA for the CDR3: TGCAGTGCCCCGTCCGAAATCCGCTCACCCCTCCACTTT. The encoded protein is CSAPSEIRSPLHF.

The chain couples TRBV19 to TRBJ2-7; no definite D call. The CDR3 sequence is 15 residues long. Germline V gives CDR1 LNHDA, CDR2 SQIVND (reference sequence). The V and J ends lost 1 base and 3 bases respectively, with 13 bases between them. The CDR3 DNA sequence: TGTGCCAGTAGTATAGGACCCCTGCGGTACTACGAGCAGTACTTC. It encodes CASSIGPLRYYEQYF.

The sample holds many counts of this clonotype. The gene calls are TRBV4-1 and TRBJ2-7; the D is unclear. CDR3 size: 11 residues. V gave up 5 bases and J gave up 3 bases, with 5 bases separating them. Per germline, CDR1 MGHRA and CDR2 YSYEKL. CDR3 sequence reads: CASSEYYEQYF. DNA of the CDR3: TGCGCCAGCAGCGAGTACTACGAGCAGTACTTC.

The table lists this clonotype with many counts. The rearrangement uses TRBV10-3 and TRBJ2-7; weak D call: TRBD1 (7 bases). V was clipped by 2 bases and J by 6 bases, with 17 bases between them. Germline V gene sequence: CDR1 ENHRY, CDR2 SYGVKD. CDR3 length: 15 amino acids. The CDR3 sequence: CAISEMTGRSIEQYF. In DNA form, the CDR3 reads TGTGCCATCAGTGAGATGACAGGGAGGTCTATCGAGCAGTACTTC.

This chain links TRBV7-2 with TRBJ1-6, with unresolved D. Germline V gene data show CDR1 as SGHTA and CDR2 as FQGNSA. CDR3 length equals 14 residues. Trimming removed 1 base at V and 9 bases at J, with 10 bases between. This CDR3 is CASSLGVVGSPLHF. CDR3 coding DNA: TGTGCCAGCAGCTTAGGGGTCGTTGGTTCACCCCTCCACTTT.

This chain uses TRBV11-2 with TRBJ2-3; 9 bases are shared with TRBD2. Trimming cost V 4 bases and J 3 bases; bases outside gene matches: 5. CDR3 length equals 15 residues. Germline-derived CDR1 and CDR2 are SGHAT and FQNNGV. The CDR3 loop reads CASSYDSGGTDTQYF. The DNA for the CDR3 is TGTGCCAGCAGCTACGATAGCGGGGGTACAGATACGCAGTATTTT.

Concerning this clonotype itself: This may stem from a read error, because a much larger clone lies one nucleotide away. The V and J genes are TRBV6-4 and TRBJ2-7; D call uncertain. Germline CDR1 is MRHNA and CDR2 is SNTAGT. The CDR3 runs 14 residues. The V end lost 5 bases, the J end lost 4 bases, and 15 bases lay between the germline ends. CDR3 sequence (DNA): TGTGCCAGCAGTTCCTCAACCGACGCTTACGAGCAGTACTTC. Protein product: CASSSSTDAYEQYF.

The chain combines TRBV20-1 with TRBJ2-7, with 8 bases fitting TRBD1. Per germline, CDR1 DFQATT and CDR2 SNEGSKA (reference sequence). V lost 3 bases, J lost 3 bases, and 4 bases stayed unmatched. The CDR3 sequence is 13 residues long. The CDR3 spells CSARDRVIYEQYF. CDR3 sequence (DNA): TGCAGTGCTAGGGACAGGGTTATCTACGAGCAGTACTTC.

The rearrangement links TRBV10-3 to TRBJ1-1; D remains unclear. The CDR3 consists of 12 residues. The germline V gene encodes CDR1 ENHRY and CDR2 SYGVKD. The V gene lost 9 bases and the J gene lost 1 base, with 9 bases spanning the gap. CDR3 amino acids: CAIHDRNTEAFF. The CDR3 DNA reads TGTGCCATACATGATAGGAACACTGAAGCTTTCTTT.

V usage is TRBV6-1 and J usage is TRBJ1-6, with TRBD1 as a possible D gene (5 bases). From germline, CDR1 is MNHNS and CDR2 SASEGT. V gave up 7 bases and J gave up 7 bases, with 11 bases separating them. CDR3 length: 13 amino acids. Here the CDR3 reads CASTGPANSPLHF. The CDR3 DNA reads TGTGCCAGCACGGGGCCGGCGAATTCACCCCTCCACTTT.

The sample holds many counts of this clonotype. The chain couples TRBV2 to TRBJ2-7; either TRBD1 or TRBD2 may fit D (6 bases each). Germline V gives CDR1 SNHLY, CDR2 FYNNEI. This CDR3 has 13 amino acids. Trimming pared 8 bases from V and 5 bases from J, leaving 16 bases between. CDR3 in amino acids: CASLGGGPHEQYF. In DNA form, the CDR3 reads TGTGCCAGCTTGGGTGGGGGGCCCCACGAGCAGTACTTC.

The chain combines TRBV7-2 with TRBJ2-7; the D gene could be TRBD1 or TRBD2 (5 bases each). CDR1 is SGHTA and CDR2 is FQGNSA in the germline V gene. This CDR3 has 13 amino acids. V was trimmed by 4 bases and J by 3 bases, leaving 10 bases between them. CDR3 region: CASSSPGRYEQYF. The CDR3 coding sequence is TGTGCCAGCAGCTCCCCGGGGCGCTACGAGCAGTACTTC.

The chain carries TRBV24-1 and TRBJ2-3, with a possible D match to TRBD2 (6 bases). The V end was cut by 9 bases, the J end by 2 bases, with 14 bases between. Germline assignment: CDR1 KGHDR and CDR2 SFDVKD. This CDR3 has 14 residues. CDR3 DNA sequence: TGTGCCACCCCAAGGAGGGTCATCACAGATACGCAGTATTTT. The encoded protein is CATPRRVITDTQYF.

This clonotype was detected many times. The J gene is TRBJ1-1, the V gene TRBV7-3; TRBD1 might be the D (5 bases). Germline lookup yields CDR1 SGHTA and CDR2 FQGTGA. This CDR3 spans 13 amino acids. Trimming took 6 bases from V and 3 from J, leaving 11 bases between them. CDR3 in amino acids: CASRSGVDTEAFF. The CDR3 coding sequence is TGTGCCAGCAGGTCGGGGGTTGACACTGAAGCTTTCTTT.

This clonotype was picked up one time. The gene calls are TRBV10-3 and TRBJ1-1; no clear D. Germline V gene sequence: CDR1 ENHRY, CDR2 SYGVKD. This CDR3 region has 12 residues. V gave up 5 bases and J gave up 0 bases, with 4 bases separating them. This CDR3 reads CAISRMNTEAFF. CDR3 sequence (DNA): TGTGCCATCAGTAGGATGAACACTGAAGCTTTCTTT.

The rearrangement joins TRBV24-1 to TRBJ2-1, with a weak D call TRBD1 (6 bases). This CDR3 contains 12 residues. Looked up from germline, CDR1 is KGHDR and CDR2 is SFDVKD. Deletions cut 8 bases from V and 9 bases from J, with 13 bases between. Written as DNA, the CDR3 is TGTGCCACCAACAAGGGGGTGGGTGAGCAGTTCTTC. Amino acids: CATNKGVGEQFF.

The chain links TRBV20-1 to TRBJ2-5, with unresolved D. The CDR3 length is 12 residues. V was clipped by 3 bases and J by 4 bases, with 9 bases between them. Germline V gives CDR1 DFQATT, CDR2 SNEGSKA (reference sequence). The DNA for the CDR3 is TGCAGTGCTAGCAGTCAGCTAGAGACCCAGTACTTC. This translates into CSASSQLETQYF.

The chain links TRBV19 to TRBJ2-7, with a tentative D call TRBD1 (6 bases). Germline loops: CDR1 LNHDA, CDR2 SQIVND (reference sequence). This CDR3 has 17 residues. Trimming stripped 3 bases from V and 2 bases from J, with 20 bases between. The CDR3 sequence is CASSITTGPGFAYEQYF. Here the CDR3 DNA reads TGTGCCAGTAGTATTACGACAGGACCGGGTTTTGCCTACGAGCAGTACTTC.

In its sample, this clonotype was seen a few times. The chain has TRBV7-9 and TRBJ1-2; D is ambiguous. V lost 2 bases to trimming and J lost 5 bases, with 15 bases between them. Germline assignment: CDR1 SEHNR and CDR2 FQNEAQ (reference sequence). This CDR3 contains 15 residues. The CDR3 sequence: CASSLYETSTYGYTF. As DNA, the CDR3 is TGTGCCAGCAGCTTATACGAGACATCAACTTATGGCTACACCTTC.

V and J are TRBV24-1 and TRBJ2-7, with D perhaps matching TRBD2 (6 bases). The CDR3 loop spans 14 amino acids. Germline V gives CDR1 KGHDR, CDR2 SFDVKD. Trimming took 5 bases from V and 0 from J, leaving 10 bases between them. The CDR3 DNA reads TGTGCCACCAGTGGGGAGGTGAGCTCCTACGAGCAGTACTTC. As protein: CATSGEVSSYEQYF.

The DNA for the CDR3 is TGTGCCAGCAGCGGGACCGGCACCGGGGAGCTGTTTTTT. Translated, it gives CASSGTGTGELFF. The chain is built from TRBV13 and TRBJ2-2, with D tentatively TRBD1 or TRBD2 (5 bases each). Germline CDR1 PRHDT, CDR2 FYEKMQ (reference sequence). The CDR3 covers 13 residues. Deletions cut 5 bases from V and 4 bases from J, with 8 bases between.

CDR3 residues: CASSLYGSGTDTQYF. The CDR3 nucleotides read TGCGCCAGCAGCTTGTACGGGAGCGGGACAGATACGCAGTATTTT. The chain couples TRBV5-1 to TRBJ2-3; tentative D call: TRBD2 (6 bases). Germline V gene lookup returns CDR1 SGHRS and CDR2 YFSETQ. This CDR3 is 15 amino acids long. Trimming cost V 1 base and J 3 bases, with 12 bases left between them.

This clonotype was detected only once. The chain employs TRBV20-1 and TRBJ2-7; a weak D match, TRBD2 (6 bases). CDR1 DFQATT and CDR2 SNEGSKA come from the germline V gene (reference sequence). Trimming took off 3 bases at V and 4 bases at J, with 16 bases between the two ends. The CDR3 is 14 amino acids. The CDR3 DNA is TGCAGTGCTAGCCCGGGACTGGGTCTGTACGAGCAGTACTTC. Protein sequence: CSASPGLGLYEQYF.

The J gene is TRBJ2-3, the V gene TRBV7-3; D unresolved. Trimming removed 6 bases from V and 0 bases from J, with 7 bases in between. There are 13 residues in the CDR3. Germline-derived CDR1 and CDR2 are SGHTA and FQGTGA. This CDR3 is CASSWGSTDTQYF. The DNA for the CDR3 is TGTGCCAGCAGTTGGGGAAGCACAGATACGCAGTATTTT.

To note about this clonotype: Sequence at one end of the junction differs from germline and may be a read error. The chain is built from TRBV6-5 and TRBJ2-7; the D call may be TRBD1 or TRBD2 (5 bases each). Germline V CDR1 and CDR2: MNHEY, SVGAGI. The CDR3 consists of 13 residues. CDR3 nucleotide sequence: TGTGCCAGCAGTTACGGGGGTTCCTACGAGCGGTACTTC. Translation: CASSYGGSYERYF.